The TCR beta chain under discussion was sequenced for a study of tumor-infiltrating lymphocytes in localized non-small cell lung cancer. Study details: Tumor tissue and non-adjacent uninvolved lung came from each patient.

Trimming took 4 bases from V and 7 from J, leaving 13 bases between them. The CDR3 totals 13 residues. Germline lookup yields CDR1 KGHSH and CDR2 LQKENI. Profiled with immunoSEQ multiplex PCR; TCRdb holds only in-frame clones, not every one. The sample holds 10,000 to 12,000 clones, 70% to 90% seen once. Sequencing used uninvolved lung tissue not adjacent to the tumor. The rearrangement joins TRBV18 to TRBJ1-1; no reliable D call. The source of this sequence is a human donor with non-small cell lung cancer. The CDR3 loop is CASSLPPPREAFF. In nucleotides, the CDR3 is TGTGCCAGCTCACTACCCCCCCCACGTGAAGCTTTCTTT.